What follows describes a single T cell receptor (beta chain). This specimen belongs to a study of blood T cell repertoires in COVID-19. Sequenced by immunoSEQ multiplex PCR; TCRdb stores in-frame clones only, minus some. The data show tens of thousands of clones, more than 90% seen once. Sequencing used peripheral blood. The sequence came from a man aged 55 to 70 with active or convalescent COVID-19.

Here the CDR3 reads CASSPWSGNTEAFF. The CDR3, as DNA: TGTGCCAGCAGCCCCTGGTCCGGGAACACTGAAGCTTTCTTT. This chain uses TRBV27 with TRBJ1-1, with unresolved D. Per the germline V gene, CDR1 is MNHEY and CDR2 is SMNVEV (reference sequence). Trimming cost V 6 bases and J 1 base, with 12 bases left between them. The CDR3 has 14 residues.